These 32 T cell receptor beta chains share one sample of origin, sequenced in a study of shared T cell receptors in the human thymus. The assay was immunoSEQ multiplex PCR, and TCRdb's table has in-frame clones only and misses some. The table records 500,000 to 550,000 clones, approximately 80% of them present only once. These data were also reused for a study on human thymus T cells.

The sequenced material came from thymocytes. Receptors were obtained from a boy younger than two with a congenital heart defect.

The chain is built from TRBV4-1 and TRBJ1-3; 8 nucleotides agree with TRBD1. Germline V gene lookup returns CDR1 MGHRA and CDR2 YSYEKL. Trimming removed 1 base from V and 2 bases from J; junction bases left unmatched: 13. The length of the CDR3 is 19 residues. The CDR3 region has the DNA TGCGCCAGCAGCCAAGTATTTACCCGGCCGACAGGGGCTGGAAACACCATATATTTT. It codes for CASSQVFTRPTGAGNTIYF.

This clone was counted only a few times. The J gene is TRBJ2-7, the V gene TRBV15; D possibly corresponds to TRBD1 (5 bases). Germline CDR1 LNHNV, CDR2 YYDKDF (reference sequence). The CDR3 runs to 16 residues. With 1 base removed from V and 0 bases from J, the gap between germline ends came to 13 bases. The chain's CDR3 is CATSRVGLGHSYEQYF. The CDR3 DNA sequence: TGTGCCACCAGCAGAGTGGGCCTAGGACACTCCTACGAGCAGTACTTC.

The chain uses TRBV7-2 and TRBJ1-1; no clear D. Trimming pared 1 base from V and 5 bases from J, leaving 8 bases between. This CDR3 has 13 amino acids. The V gene's germline CDR1 is SGHTA and CDR2 FQGNSA. The CDR3 reads CASSLGRTTEAFF. Written as DNA, the CDR3 is TGTGCCAGCAGCTTAGGCAGGACTACTGAAGCTTTCTTT.

The chain employs TRBV30 and TRBJ2-2; no definite D call. Between the trimmed V and J ends, which lost 4 bases and 0 bases, there was a span of 6 bases. CDR3 length: 13 residues. From germline, CDR1 is GTSNPN and CDR2 SVGIG (reference sequence). The CDR3 coding sequence is TGTGCCTGGACAGGAACGAACACCGGGGAGCTGTTTTTT. Amino acids: CAWTGTNTGELFF. Variable domain in full (rest from reference TRBV30 and TRBJ2-2): SQTIHQWPATLVQPVGSPLSLECTVEGTSNPNLYWYRQAAGRGLQLLFYSVGIGQISSEVPQNLSASRPQDRQFILSSKKLLLSDSGFYLCAWTGTNTGELFFGEGSRLTVL.

The genes are TRBV4-2 and TRBJ2-1; D is unresolved. Germline-derived CDR1 and CDR2 are LGHNA and YNFKEQ. The V end was cut by 4 bases, the J end by 9 bases, with 16 bases between. CDR3 size: 14 residues. The CDR3: CASSPTYEVGEQFF. In nucleotides, the CDR3 is TGTGCCAGCAGCCCTACTTATGAGGTTGGTGAGCAGTTCTTC.

The gene calls are TRBV28 and TRBJ2-3; D ambiguous. V lost 6 bases and J 1 base, leaving 20 bases between the germline ends. This CDR3 has 17 residues. Germline CDR1 and CDR2: MDHEN and SYDVKM. This CDR3 is CASSPRRASLGTDTQYF. CDR3 DNA: TGTGCCAGCAGCCCCCGCCGCGCGTCTTTGGGCACAGATACGCAGTATTTT.

The gene calls are TRBV28 and TRBJ2-7; 9 bases are shared with TRBD2. The CDR3 runs to 15 residues. From germline, CDR1 is MDHEN and CDR2 SYDVKM. V trimming: 3 bases; J trimming: 5 bases; junction bases outside the gene matches: 8. CDR3 sequence (DNA): TGTGCCAGCAGTTTGTATAGCGGGAGCTTCCACGAGCAGTACTTC. Protein: CASSLYSGSFHEQYF.

The J gene is TRBJ2-7, the V gene TRBV7-2; D may be TRBD2 (6 bases). This CDR3 contains 14 residues. Trimming removed 3 bases from V and 0 bases from J, with 9 bases in between. Germline CDR1 SGHTA, CDR2 FQGNSA. CDR3 residues: CASSFAGPSYEQYF. CDR3 bases: TGTGCCAGCAGCTTCGCGGGACCCTCCTACGAGCAGTACTTC.

The chain couples TRBV19 to TRBJ2-1; weak D call: TRBD1 (6 bases). V lost 7 bases to trimming and J lost 10 bases, with 8 bases between them. The CDR3 sequence is 10 residues long. Germline CDR1 is LNHDA and CDR2 is SQIVND (reference sequence). CDR3 in amino acids: CASNGTEQFF. The CDR3 DNA sequence: TGTGCCAGTAATGGGACAGAGCAGTTCTTC.

This rearrangement joins TRBV5-4 to TRBJ1-4; a weak D match, TRBD1 (6 bases). The CDR3 runs to 16 residues. The V gene lost 1 base and the J gene lost 8 bases, with 18 bases spanning the gap. Germline loops: CDR1 SGHNT, CDR2 YYREEE (reference sequence). CDR3 protein: CASSLRIRGAREKLFF. The CDR3 DNA reads as TGTGCCAGCAGCTTGAGGATACGGGGGGCTCGGGAAAAACTGTTTTTT.

The V and J genes are TRBV28 and TRBJ1-5; 10 bases align to TRBD1. CDR1 and CDR2 (germline): MDHEN, SYDVKM. V lost 5 bases, J lost 4 bases, and 8 bases stayed unmatched. The CDR3 has 16 residues. The CDR3 DNA sequence: TGTGCCAGCAGTCCCAAAGACAGGGGGCAAAATCAGCCCCAGCATTTT. It codes for CASSPKDRGQNQPQHF.

V and J are TRBV5-5 and TRBJ1-1; D ambiguous. Germline lookup yields CDR1 SGHKS and CDR2 YYEKEE (reference sequence). The CDR3 is 14 amino acids. The V end lost 0 bases, the J end lost 6 bases, and 12 bases lay between the germline ends. The DNA for the CDR3 is TGTGCCAGCAGCTTGGAGAGGTCCGACGCTGAAGCTTTCTTT. Translating it yields CASSLERSDAEAFF. The full variable domain, with the rest looked up from reference TRBV5-5 and TRBJ1-1, is DAGVTQSPTHLIKTRGQQVTLRCSPISGHKSVSWYQQVLGQGPQFIFQYYEKEERGRGNFPDRFSARQFPNYSSELNVNALLLGDSALYLCASSLERSDAEAFFGQGTRLTVV.

This clone was seen just once. The V and J genes are TRBV9 and TRBJ2-5; TRBD2 matches at 9 bases. This CDR3 region has 16 residues. Trimming took 4 bases from V and 4 from J; bases not matched to a gene: 11. CDR1 and CDR2 (germline): SGDLS, YYNGEE. CDR3 nucleotide sequence: TGTGCCAGCAGCCCCCCGGGGCGGGAGGGCCGAGAGACCCAGTACTTC. Amino acids: CASSPPGREGRETQYF.

The rearrangement links TRBV27 to TRBJ2-3; tentatively, D is TRBD2 (6 bases). Germline V gene sequence: CDR1 MNHEY, CDR2 SMNVEV (reference sequence). V lost 5 bases and J 1 base, leaving 22 bases between the germline ends. The CDR3 runs to 18 residues. The CDR3 loop is CASSPITHRPGGTDTQYF. Here the CDR3 DNA reads TGTGCCAGCAGTCCCATCACCCACAGGCCGGGGGGCACAGATACGCAGTATTTT.

The chain combines TRBV4-3 with TRBJ1-5; D is perhaps TRBD1 (6 bases). The CDR3 length is 15 residues. Trimming removed 0 bases from V and 7 bases from J, with 13 bases in between. Germline values: CDR1 LGHNA, CDR2 YSLEER. CDR3 in amino acids: CASSQDGAGGQPQHF. The CDR3 nucleotides are TGCGCCAGCAGCCAAGACGGGGCGGGGGGCCAGCCCCAGCATTTT.

This clone has only a few counts. The rearrangement uses TRBV4-1 and TRBJ2-5, with TRBD1 as a possible D gene (6 bases). There are 16 residues in the CDR3. The V end was cut by 1 base, the J end by 4 bases, with 16 bases between. Germline V lookup: CDR1 MGHRA, CDR2 YSYEKL. The CDR3 DNA follows: TGCGCCAGCAGCCAAGGGCCCCGTGTAGGGGGAGAGACCCAGTACTTC. This encodes CASSQGPRVGGETQYF.

As concerns this clone: The sample has other DNA sequences that encode this CDR3 too. The chain employs TRBV30 and TRBJ1-3; tentative D call: TRBD1 (5 bases). The CDR3 totals 14 residues. The V end lost 0 bases, the J end lost 1 base, and 7 bases lay between the germline ends. Germline CDR1 GTSNPN, CDR2 SVGIG (reference sequence). The CDR3 sequence: CAWSVRGSGNTIYF. CDR3 sequence (DNA): TGTGCCTGGAGTGTTAGGGGTTCTGGAAACACCATATATTTT.

This clone was seen a handful of times. The rearrangement links TRBV5-1 to TRBJ2-7, with D perhaps matching TRBD1 (5 bases). This CDR3 spans 11 amino acids. Germline CDR1 is SGHRS and CDR2 is YFSETQ. V was shortened by 4 bases and J by 5 bases, with 7 bases between the two germline ends. Here the CDR3 reads CASSQGHEQYF. DNA for the CDR3: TGCGCCAGCAGCCAGGGCCACGAGCAGTACTTC.

The rearrangement links TRBV2 to TRBJ2-3; the D gene is possibly TRBD2 (5 bases). Germline V gene lookup returns CDR1 SNHLY and CDR2 FYNNEI. The CDR3 extends over 17 amino acids. V was trimmed by 1 base and J by 2 bases, leaving 16 bases between them. DNA of the CDR3: TGTGCCAGCAGTGAAGGATTTGGCGGGTCTCCCACAGATACGCAGTATTTT. As protein: CASSEGFGGSPTDTQYF.

V usage is TRBV6-1 and J usage is TRBJ1-2, with no clear D. Per germline, CDR1 MNHNS and CDR2 SASEGT. V lost 3 bases, J lost 1 base, and 18 bases lay in between. The CDR3 is 17 residues long. The CDR3 DNA is TGTGCCAGCAGTGATTTTCTTGAGCCTTCGAATAACTATGGCTACACCTTC. It is translated as CASSDFLEPSNNYGYTF.

V gene TRBV7-2 combines with J gene TRBJ2-2, with a possible D match to TRBD2 (5 bases). CDR1 and CDR2 (germline): SGHTA, FQGNSA. V was pared by 3 bases and J by 5 bases, with 13 bases between. The CDR3 length is 15 residues. The CDR3 sequence: CASSLRLEGTGELFF. The CDR3, as DNA: TGTGCCAGCAGCTTGAGACTCGAGGGAACCGGGGAGCTGTTTTTT.

CDR3 loop: CASSRPKEGPSSYEQYF. The CDR3 DNA reads as TGTGCCAGCAGCAGACCTAAGGAGGGACCCAGCTCCTACGAGCAGTACTTC. The genes are TRBV21-1 and TRBJ2-7; whether TRBD2, the table's D call, matches the DNA was not checked. TRBV21-1 is designated a pseudogene. The CDR3 contains 17 residues.

This clone was found a few times. The V and J genes are TRBV29-1 and TRBJ1-3, with 7 positions matching TRBD1. The V segment lost 3 bases and the J segment 2 bases; nucleotides outside the gene matches: 4. CDR1 is SQVTM and CDR2 is ANQGSEA in the germline V gene. The CDR3 is made up of 14 amino acids. Written as DNA, the CDR3 is TGCAGCGTTGATGGGACAGACGCTGGAAACACCATATATTTT. It specifies CSVDGTDAGNTIYF. Full variable domain (remainder filled in from reference TRBV29-1 and TRBJ1-3): SAVISQKPSRDICQRGTSLTIQCQVDSQVTMMFWYRQQPGQSLTLIATANQGSEATYESGFVIDKFPISRPNLTFSTLTVSNMSPEDSSIYLCSVDGTDAGNTIYFGEGSWLTVV.

The chain recombines TRBV9 with TRBJ1-2; D ambiguous. The V end was cut by 0 bases, the J end by 2 bases, with 11 bases between. Germline-derived CDR1 and CDR2 are SGDLS and YYNGEE. The CDR3 has 15 amino acids. In DNA, the CDR3 is TGTGCCAGCAGCGTAGCCCATGAGTGGAACTATGGCTACACCTTC. It yields the protein CASSVAHEWNYGYTF.

This chain uses TRBV6-1 with TRBJ1-3; 10 bases line up with TRBD1. Germline CDR1 is MNHNS and CDR2 is SASEGT. The CDR3 totals 20 residues. The junction had 16 bases not matched to a gene; V was cut back by 4 bases and J by 1 base. In nucleotides, the CDR3 is TGTGCCAGCAGTGGCCCCAGGGGACAGGGGAAGTCCGAGTCTGGAAACACCATATATTTT. The encoded protein is CASSGPRGQGKSESGNTIYF.

The J gene is TRBJ2-5, the V gene TRBV6-1, with D perhaps TRBD2 (5 bases). Germline CDR1 MNHNS, CDR2 SASEGT. CDR3 size: 16 residues. Trimming left V 3 bases short and J 5 bases short, with 19 bases between. The CDR3 nucleotides read TGTGCCAGCAGTGAGGTCCCGAGAGGGTCCCGGGAGACCCAGTACTTC. Translating it yields CASSEVPRGSRETQYF.

The chain uses TRBV15 and TRBJ2-7, with 8 bases that match TRBD1. From germline, CDR1 is LNHNV and CDR2 YYDKDF (reference sequence). This CDR3 region has 14 residues. V dropped 1 base and J dropped 6; count of bases not matched to a gene: 5. The CDR3 DNA is TGTGCCACCAGCAGAGGACAGGGGTCGACCGAGCAGTACTTC. Its protein is CATSRGQGSTEQYF.

This clone showed up just once. The V call is TRBV9, the J call TRBJ2-1; 8 bases align to TRBD2. The V gene's germline CDR1 is SGDLS and CDR2 YYNGEE. This CDR3 spans 18 amino acids. V trimming: 0 bases; J trimming: 1 base; junction bases outside the gene matches: 9. In nucleotides, the CDR3 is TGTGCCAGCAGCGTAGAAAGCGGGAGCGGCTCTTCCTACAATGAGCAGTTCTTC. This sequence encodes CASSVESGSGSSYNEQFF.

The rearrangement joins TRBV28 to TRBJ1-2; D gene uncertain. V was trimmed by 1 base and J by 5 bases, leaving 17 bases between them. This CDR3 is 16 amino acids long. Looked up from germline, CDR1 is MDHEN and CDR2 is SYDVKM. The CDR3 DNA follows: TGTGCCAGCAGTTTATACTGTCCAGGCCGGGAATATGGCTACACCTTC. Encoded protein: CASSLYCPGREYGYTF.

The J gene is TRBJ2-1, the V gene TRBV4-2, with D perhaps matching TRBD2 (6 bases). CDR1 is LGHNA and CDR2 is YNFKEQ in the germline V gene. V gave up 0 bases and J gave up 5 bases, with 17 bases separating them. CDR3 length: 17 amino acids. The CDR3 spells CASSQDRYGGTNNEQFF. In DNA form, the CDR3 reads TGTGCCAGCAGCCAAGATCGATACGGAGGGACCAACAATGAGCAGTTCTTC.

This clone was counted once. This chain's CDR3 is CASSEETRKETQYF. CDR3 coding DNA: TGTGCCAGCAGTGAAGAGACTAGAAAAGAGACCCAGTACTTC. This chain uses TRBV2 with TRBJ2-5, with TRBD2 as a possible D gene (6 bases). The V gene lost 1 base and the J gene lost 3 bases, with 9 bases spanning the gap. Germline V CDR1 and CDR2: SNHLY, FYNNEI. This CDR3 has 14 residues.

V usage is TRBV5-4 and J usage is TRBJ2-7, with TRBD2 identical over 7 bases. Losses at the gene ends were 4 bases for V and 2 bases for J; bases not matched to a gene: 18. The V gene's germline CDR1 is SGHNT and CDR2 YYREEE (reference sequence). CDR3 length equals 18 residues. DNA for the CDR3: TGTGCCAGCAGCCCCGGGCTGGGGGGGAGCGGTCCTGCCTACGAGCAGTACTTC. Its translation: CASSPGLGGSGPAYEQYF.